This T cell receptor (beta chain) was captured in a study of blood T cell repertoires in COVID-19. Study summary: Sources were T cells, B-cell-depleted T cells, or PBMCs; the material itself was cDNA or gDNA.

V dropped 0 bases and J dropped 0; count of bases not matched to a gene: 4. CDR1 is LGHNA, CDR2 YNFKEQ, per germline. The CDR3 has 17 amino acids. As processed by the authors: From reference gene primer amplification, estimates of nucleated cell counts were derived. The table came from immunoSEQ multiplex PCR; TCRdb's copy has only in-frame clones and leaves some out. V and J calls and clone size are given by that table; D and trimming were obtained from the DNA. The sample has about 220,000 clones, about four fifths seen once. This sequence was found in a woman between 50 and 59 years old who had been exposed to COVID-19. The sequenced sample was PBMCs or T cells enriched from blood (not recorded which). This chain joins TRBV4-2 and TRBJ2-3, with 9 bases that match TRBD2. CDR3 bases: TGTGCCAGCAGCCAAGATCAGCGGGGGGTTAGCACAGATACGCAGTATTTT. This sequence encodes CASSQDQRGVSTDTQYF.